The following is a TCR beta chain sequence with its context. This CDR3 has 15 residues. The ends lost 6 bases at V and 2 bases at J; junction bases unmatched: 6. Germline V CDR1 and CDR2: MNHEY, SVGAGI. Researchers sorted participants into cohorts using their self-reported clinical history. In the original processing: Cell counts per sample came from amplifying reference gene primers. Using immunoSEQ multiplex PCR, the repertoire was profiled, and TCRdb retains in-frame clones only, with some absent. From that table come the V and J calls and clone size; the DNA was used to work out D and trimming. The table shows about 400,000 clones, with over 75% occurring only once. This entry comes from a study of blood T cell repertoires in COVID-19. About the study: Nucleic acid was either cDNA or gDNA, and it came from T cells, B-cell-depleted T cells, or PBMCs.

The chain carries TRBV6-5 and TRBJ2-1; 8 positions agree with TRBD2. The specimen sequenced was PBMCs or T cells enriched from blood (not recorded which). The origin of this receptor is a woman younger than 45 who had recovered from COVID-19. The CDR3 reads CASSPGGFTYNEQFF. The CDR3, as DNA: TGTGCCAGCAGCCCGGGGGGGTTTACCTACAATGAGCAGTTCTTC.